This entry concerns a single T cell receptor (beta chain). Sequencing used immunoSEQ multiplex PCR; TCRdb keeps in-frame clones, though not all of them. The table shows under 250,000 clones, with 80% occurring only once. Germline CDR1 and CDR2: MNHEY and SVGAGI. The CDR3 contains 11 residues. Trimming left V 5 bases short and J 8 bases short, with 9 bases between. The sample comes from a study of blood T cell repertoires in COVID-19. Study-wide context: PBMCs, B-cell-depleted T cells, or T cells were the source of the cDNA or gDNA that made up the material.

Cohorts were determined from participant-reported clinical history. The sequenced material came from PBMCs or T cells enriched from blood (not recorded which). V and J are TRBV6-5 and TRBJ1-2, with a weak D call TRBD1 (6 bases). The clonotype comes from a man aged 30 to 39 with acute COVID-19. CDR3 protein: CASSPGGGYTF. DNA of the CDR3: TGTGCCAGCAGTCCGGGGGGCGGCTACACCTTC.